This T cell receptor beta chain was retrieved from a study of OX40 agonist ivuxolimab in advanced cancers. About the investigation overall: Ivuxolimab was a fully human IgG2 agonistic monoclonal antibody targeting the costimulatory receptor OX40 (CD134). Intravenous ivuxolimab was administered to patients every 2 weeks at six dose levels: 0.01, 0.1, 0.3, 1.5, 3 and 10 mg/kg. Of the roughly 51 patients in dose escalation, 19 had hepatocellular carcinoma, around 15 had melanoma, 9 had renal cell carcinoma and 9 had head and neck cancer. The dose-escalation cohort was 80% to 90% male with a mean age of approximately 60 years, ranging from about 20 to 80. Patients were allowed to have had prior anti-PD-1, anti-PD-L1 or anti-CTLA-4 therapy, and around 41% of the dose-escalation patients had previously received checkpoint inhibitors. Three dose-escalation patients achieved partial responses, one with hepatocellular carcinoma and two with cutaneous melanoma. Peripheral TCRbeta sequencing aimed to test whether ivuxolimab altered TCR sequence diversity and caused clonal T-cell expansion. The monotherapy dose-escalation portion (N of about 49 patients) of the phase I ivuxolimab trial is reported in the paper.

For sequencing of the TCRbeta CDR3 region, genomic DNA was extracted from the sorted cells. The immunoSEQ Assay was used to sequence the TCRbeta CDR3 regions. Here the immuneACCESS table is served through TCRdb, limited to in-frame sequences with V and J called. Missing clones are a known gap in these copies; in checked studies unresolved V genes cover under half, and the rest lacks a known reason. The sample table records 76,000 or so clones; approximately 85% of these occur just once. Around 5.5% of the sample goes to the ten largest clones. This clone was recorded only once. This clone's antigen is unknown. No quality values exist for individual bases; no much larger clone is one base distant. The sample contains more than one DNA sequence encoding this CDR3. The trial excluded patients who had a history of autoimmune disease or were on systemic immunosuppression. Peripheral blood for TCR sequencing was collected from all dose cohorts at baseline, on cycle 4 day 1, and on cycle 7 day 1. Samples came from an open-label, multicenter, first-in-human phase I dose-escalation trial of ivuxolimab. Adults with locally advanced or metastatic melanoma, renal cell, hepatocellular, or head and neck squamous cell carcinoma were enrolled in the trial. Before TCR sequencing, CD4+ T cells and CD8+ T cells were sorted from peripheral blood as separate populations.

Reading from cysteine to phenylalanine, the CDR3 counts 15 amino acids. Of the read, only the CDR3 DNA is kept; its 45 bases are in frame from base 1. CDR1 and CDR2 are read off the germline V gene as MNHEY and SVGAGI. V ends up 6 bases short and J 4 bases short, with an unmatched junction base count of 8. Study-level results and caveats: At doses of 0.1 to 3.0 mg/kg, clonal expansion of both CD4+ and CD8+ T cells in blood was seen between baseline and week 6. Low levels of normalized T-cell clonal expansion were also seen in some patients who did not respond. In partial responders in the 0.1-3.0 mg/kg groups, normalized peripheral clonal expansion was found to be among the lowest, especially among CD8+ T cells. The antigen specificity of the clonally expanded peripheral T cells was not determined. After ivuxolimab, more expanded clones were found on average in CD8+ T cells than in CD4+ T cells.

This sequence was found in an adult with an advanced solid tumor such as melanoma, head and neck, liver or kidney cancer. Recombination linked TRBV6-5 to TRBJ2-7; 11 bases in between match TRBD2. The sample was CD4+ or CD8+ T cells sorted from blood, taken in a trial of the OX40 agonist ivuxolimab. The CDR3 is CASRVLAGGGYEQYF. In nucleotides, the sequence is TGTGCCAGCAGAGTGCTAGCGGGGGGCGGATACGAGCAGTACTTC.